A single T cell receptor beta chain is shown here with its context. This entry comes from a study of shared clonotypes between healthy human individuals. Germline V CDR1 and CDR2: MNHEY, SVGAGI. V was shortened by 8 bases and J by 2 bases, with 10 bases between the two germline ends. The CDR3 runs 12 residues. Some clones are missing from TCRdb's copy, which holds only in-frame ones; the method was immunoSEQ multiplex PCR. The sample lists about 690,000 clones, less than 95% occurring once. This clonotype was obtained from a man aged 18 to 30 in good health. Some clones in this sample may be carry-over from other donors' samples. V and J are TRBV6-5 and TRBJ2-7; D gene uncertain. Sequencing input: memory CD8+ T cells from PBMCs. This sample's subset: CD45RO+ cells pooled with CCR7-negative TemRA cells. The CDR3 loop reads CASSDTAYEQYF. For the CDR3, the DNA is TGTGCCAGCTCCGACACCGCCTACGAGCAGTACTTC.